Below, 27 T cell receptor beta chains from the same sample are listed, as sequenced in a study of early T cells in non-severe SARS-CoV-2 infection. TCRdb processed the 5' RACE reads anew with MiXCR; each CDR3 protein has one entry. This sample carries around 80,000 distinct CDR3 sequences, roughly an eighth of them seen once, and the ten largest clones take approximately 1.5%. Sequenced: whole blood. The receptors stem from an adult who was a healthcare worker with PCR-confirmed SARS-CoV-2 infection or an uninfected control (not recorded which).

This clonotype was seen many times. The V call is TRBV30, the J call TRBJ1-1; 12 bases are a match to TRBD1. The CDR3 is 17 residues long. The germline V gene encodes CDR1 GTSNPN and CDR2 SVGIG (reference sequence). V lost 0 bases to trimming and J lost 5 bases; unmatched junction nucleotides: 10. This chain's CDR3 is CAWSVRGTGGVGTEAFF. CDR3 DNA sequence: TGTGCCTGGAGTGTAAGGGGGACAGGGGGCGTTGGAACTGAAGCTTTCTTT.

The chain carries TRBV27 and TRBJ2-1; 10 positions match TRBD1. V trimming: 8 bases; J trimming: 4 bases; junction bases outside the gene matches: 5. CDR3 length equals 14 residues. The V gene's germline CDR1 is MNHEY and CDR2 SMNVEV (reference sequence). CDR3 coding DNA: TGTGCCAGCTTCCGGGACAGGGGTTACAATGAGCAGTTCTTC. This sequence encodes CASFRDRGYNEQFF.

This clonotype was recorded a few times. The chain combines TRBV29-1 with TRBJ1-2; tentatively, D is TRBD1 (5 bases). This CDR3 region has 15 residues. Germline V CDR1 and CDR2: SQVTM, ANQGSEA. V lost 0 bases to trimming and J lost 7 bases, with 18 bases between them. CDR3 DNA sequence: TGCAGCGTTGAAGATCGAGAAGGGGTTTTTAGTGGCTACACCTTC. It codes for CSVEDREGVFSGYTF. Looking up the rest from reference TRBV29-1 and TRBJ1-2 gives the full variable domain: SAVISQKPSRDICQRGTSLTIQCQVDSQVTMMFWYRQQPGQSLTLIATANQGSEATYESGFVIDKFPISRPNLTFSTLTVSNMSPEDSSIYLCSVEDREGVFSGYTFGSGTRLTVV.

The V and J genes are TRBV29-1 and TRBJ2-1, with D tentatively TRBD1 (5 bases). The CDR3 has 13 amino acids. Trimming left V 4 bases short and J 8 bases short, with 15 bases between. Germline loops: CDR1 SQVTM, CDR2 ANQGSEA. This CDR3 reads CSVAGAGWDEQFF. The CDR3, as DNA: TGCAGCGTTGCTGGGGCAGGGTGGGATGAGCAGTTCTTC.

In its sample, this clonotype was seen many times. The V call is TRBV5-4, the J call TRBJ2-3; 8 bases are a match to TRBD2. Trimming cost V 0 bases and J 3 bases; bases outside gene matches: 0. The CDR3 extends over 14 amino acids. Germline CDR1 and CDR2: SGHNT and YYREEE (reference sequence). CDR3 nucleotide sequence: TGTGCCAGCAGCTTGGGACTAGCGACAGATACGCAGTATTTT. This translates into CASSLGLATDTQYF. The variable domain in full, with the rest retrieved from reference TRBV5-4 and TRBJ2-3, is ETGVTQSPTHLIKTRGQQVTLRCSSQSGHNTVSWYQQALGQGPQFIFQYYREEENGRGNFPPRFSGLQFPNYSSELNVNALELDDSALYLCASSLGLATDTQYFGPGTRLTVL.

This clonotype was observed a few times. The chain has TRBV3-1 and TRBJ2-5, with D tentatively TRBD1 or TRBD2 (5 bases each). CDR1 is LGHDT, CDR2 YNNKEL, per germline (reference sequence). V lost 4 bases, J lost 4 bases, and 19 bases lay in between. The CDR3 is 16 residues long. The CDR3 loop is CASSRRLPGAGETQYF. In nucleotides, the CDR3 is TGTGCCAGCAGCCGTCGACTCCCCGGGGCTGGAGAGACCCAGTACTTC.

This clonotype has more than one count but fewer than ten. This sequence joins TRBV20-1 and TRBJ1-2; D remains unclear. Trimming stripped 1 base from V and 7 bases from J, with 13 bases between. Germline CDR1 reads DFQATT; CDR2 reads SNEGSKA (reference sequence). This CDR3 contains 13 residues. CDR3 sequence: CSARGNGVSGYTF. The CDR3 DNA follows: TGCAGTGCTAGAGGCAACGGGGTTTCTGGCTACACCTTC.

The table lists this clonotype with many counts. The genes are TRBV20-1 and TRBJ1-2; D is uncertain. This CDR3 region has 13 residues. V was pared by 7 bases and J by 1 base, with 13 bases between. The germline V gene encodes CDR1 DFQATT and CDR2 SNEGSKA (reference sequence). CDR3: CSVTDPFNYGYTF. In DNA, the CDR3 is TGCAGTGTCACGGACCCCTTTAACTATGGCTACACCTTC.

The table lists this clonotype with many counts. The chain links TRBV7-9 to TRBJ1-5, with no clear D. CDR1 SEHNR and CDR2 FQNEAQ come from the germline V gene (reference sequence). The V end was cut by 5 bases, the J end by 5 bases, with 13 bases between. This CDR3 comprises 14 residues. The CDR3 DNA is TGTGCCAGCAGCCGGGATAACGTGGATCAGCCCCAGCATTTT. This gives the protein CASSRDNVDQPQHF.

This clonotype was recorded at least ten times. This chain joins TRBV6-2 or TRBV6-3 and TRBJ2-5; D remains ambiguous. The CDR3 runs to 14 residues. Deletions cut 2 bases from V and 2 bases from J, with 9 bases between. Germline CDR1 is MNHEY and CDR2 is SVGEGT. The CDR3 loop reads CASSYGEEQETQYF. The CDR3 DNA sequence: TGTGCCAGCAGTTACGGGGAAGAGCAAGAGACCCAGTACTTC.

Ten or more counts support this clonotype. This chain links TRBV7-6 with TRBJ2-2; 9 positions agree with TRBD2. The CDR3 is made up of 16 amino acids. The trim removed 5 bases at V and 7 bases at J, leaving 11 bases unmatched. CDR1 and CDR2 (germline): SGHVS, FNYEAQ. CDR3 in amino acids: CASSPQAGGLGGELFF. The CDR3 DNA reads TGTGCCAGCAGCCCTCAGGCGGGGGGGCTCGGCGGGGAGCTGTTTTTT.

This clonotype was observed many times. V usage is TRBV6-2 or TRBV6-3 and J usage is TRBJ1-1, with D hard to call. V lost 5 bases and J lost 0, with 16 bases in between. Germline V gene lookup returns CDR1 MNHEY and CDR2 SVGEGT. The CDR3 contains 16 residues. This chain's CDR3 is CASSPRRAIMNTEAFF. The CDR3 nucleotides read TGTGCCAGCAGTCCCCGGAGGGCGATCATGAACACTGAAGCTTTCTTT.

This chain connects TRBV20-1 to TRBJ2-3, with no clear D. CDR1 is DFQATT and CDR2 is SNEGSKA in the germline V gene (reference sequence). Trimming removed 4 bases from V and 5 bases from J, with 7 bases in between. The CDR3 spans 11 residues. The CDR3 DNA reads as TGCAGTGCTATCCCCGAAGATACGCAGTATTTT. Its translation: CSAIPEDTQYF.

The chain couples TRBV20-1 to TRBJ1-1; unclear D gene. V lost 0 bases and J 6 bases, leaving 11 bases between the germline ends. This CDR3 contains 13 residues. The V gene's germline CDR1 is DFQATT and CDR2 SNEGSKA (reference sequence). DNA for the CDR3: TGCAGTGCTAGAGACCCCCCGAGGGCTGAAGCTTTCTTT. It translates to CSARDPPRAEAFF.

There are many counts of this clonotype. The V and J genes are TRBV7-9 and TRBJ2-7, with D possibly being TRBD1 (6 bases). Germline assignment: CDR1 SEHNR and CDR2 FQNEAQ (reference sequence). Trimming took 4 bases from V and 0 from J, leaving 13 bases between them. The CDR3 is 15 residues long. Here the CDR3 reads CASSSPGTYSYEQYF. DNA of the CDR3: TGTGCCAGCAGCTCTCCCGGGACATACTCCTACGAGCAGTACTTC. The full variable domain, in which reference TRBV7-9 and TRBJ2-7 provide the parts outside the CDR3, is DTGVSQNPRHKITKRGQNVTFRCDPISEHNRLYWYRQTLGQGPEFLTYFQNEAQLEKSRLLSDRFSAERPKGSFSTLEIQRTEQGDSAMYLCASSSPGTYSYEQYFGPGTRLTVT.

This clonotype was counted at least ten times. This chain uses TRBV21-1 with TRBJ2-5. TRBV21-1 is a pseudogene locus. The CDR3 totals 16 residues. CDR3 loop: CASSKALSRRQETQYF. The CDR3 DNA reads TGTGCCAGCAGCAAAGCGCTTTCGCGTAGGCAAGAGACCCAGTACTTC.

This rearrangement joins TRBV29-1 to TRBJ2-3; no clear D gene. The germline CDR1 and CDR2 sequences are SQVTM and ANQGSEA. This CDR3 comprises 13 residues. Trimming cost V 4 bases and J 6 bases, with 14 bases left between them. CDR3 protein: CSVGLVPSDTQYF. CDR3 sequence (DNA): TGCAGCGTTGGACTGGTGCCCTCCGATACGCAGTATTTT.

At least ten counts were recorded for this clonotype. CDR3 loop: CASSGSGGLNEQFF. As DNA, the CDR3 is TGTGCCAGCAGCGGGAGCGGGGGTTTGAATGAGCAGTTCTTC. The genes are TRBV7-2 and TRBJ2-1; 8 nucleotides align to TRBD2. V dropped 5 bases and J dropped 7; count of bases not matched to a gene: 7. The CDR3 totals 14 residues. Germline CDR1 SGHTA, CDR2 FQGNSA.

The chain is built from TRBV6-1 and TRBJ1-2, with no clear D. The CDR3 length is 12 residues. Trimming took off 1 base at V and 5 bases at J, with 5 bases between the two ends. Germline lookup yields CDR1 MNHNS and CDR2 SASEGT. The CDR3 DNA is TGTGCCAGCAGTGAAGAAGTATATGGCTACACCTTC. This codes for CASSEEVYGYTF.

This clonotype was seen at least ten times. The chain is built from TRBV20-1 and TRBJ1-6, with 9 bases aligning to TRBD1. CDR1 DFQATT and CDR2 SNEGSKA come from the germline V gene (reference sequence). The CDR3 totals 16 residues. V trimming: 0 bases; J trimming: 10 bases; junction bases outside the gene matches: 10. The CDR3 is CSARDSGGQGNSPLHF. Written as DNA, the CDR3 is TGCAGTGCTAGAGATTCGGGGGGACAGGGAAACTCACCCCTCCACTTT.

In regard to this clonotype: A much bigger clone sits one base away, suggesting this may be a read error. The chain recombines TRBV7-6 with TRBJ1-1; the match to TRBD1 covers 8 bases. CDR1 SGHVS and CDR2 FNYEAQ come from the germline V gene. The CDR3 extends over 15 amino acids. Trimming at V came to 3 bases and at J to 1 base, leaving 4 bases not matched to a gene. The CDR3 protein is CASSFMTGANTEAFF. CDR3 in DNA: TGTGCCAGCAGCTTCATGACAGGGGCGAACACTGAAGCTTTCTTT.

At least ten counts were recorded for this clonotype. This sequence joins TRBV29-1 and TRBJ2-1, with 11 bases that match TRBD2. The length of the CDR3 is 13 residues. V lost 3 bases to trimming and J lost 7 bases; unmatched junction nucleotides: 2. Germline V CDR1 and CDR2: SQVTM, ANQGSEA. The CDR3, as DNA: TGCAGCGTTGACATAGCGGGGGGGAATGAGCAGTTCTTC. This translates into CSVDIAGGNEQFF.

This clonotype was counted a few times. The chain has TRBV18 and TRBJ2-7, with a possible D match to TRBD1 (5 bases). This CDR3 contains 14 residues. Looked up from germline, CDR1 is KGHSH and CDR2 is LQKENI. Trimming took 3 bases from V and 3 from J, leaving 12 bases between them. CDR3 region: CASSPAGFRYEQYF. The CDR3 nucleotides are TGTGCCAGCTCACCTGCAGGGTTTCGCTACGAGCAGTACTTC.

The chain recombines TRBV27 with TRBJ2-7; no firm D call. Germline V CDR1 and CDR2: MNHEY, SMNVEV (reference sequence). Between the trimmed V and J ends, which lost 3 bases and 5 bases, there was a span of 11 bases. This CDR3 spans 13 amino acids. DNA of the CDR3: TGTGCCAGCAGTTTGCGAGACATGAACGAGCAGTACTTC. This sequence encodes CASSLRDMNEQYF.

This clonotype showed up many times. The chain combines TRBV11-2 with TRBJ2-3, with TRBD2 identical over 7 bases. The CDR3 spans 18 residues. V was clipped by 5 bases and J by 2 bases; unmatched bases: 16. Per germline, CDR1 SGHAT and CDR2 FQNNGV. In nucleotides, the CDR3 is TGTGCCAGCAGCGCCCGCCCTGGTGCGGGGGTCCCCACAGATACGCAGTATTTT. Its translation is CASSARPGAGVPTDTQYF.

The chain has TRBV3-1 and TRBJ2-7, with no clear D. CDR1 and CDR2 from the germline V gene are LGHDT and YNNKEL (reference sequence). V shed 5 bases and J shed 3 bases, with 8 bases lying between them. CDR3 length equals 12 residues. The CDR3 spells CASSTLDYEQYF. The CDR3 nucleotides are TGTGCCAGCAGCACCCTCGACTACGAGCAGTACTTC.

This clonotype was picked up a small number of times. V gene TRBV10-3 combines with J gene TRBJ2-7; possibly TRBD1 for D (5 bases). This CDR3 is built from 13 residues. Germline V gene data show CDR1 as ENHRY and CDR2 as SYGVKD. V gave up 2 bases and J gave up 1 base, with 6 bases separating them. This CDR3 is CAISETGSYEQYF. CDR3 nucleotides: TGTGCCATCAGTGAGACAGGATCCTACGAGCAGTACTTC.